What follows are 14 T cell receptor beta chains derived from one specimen sequenced in a study of shared clonotypes between healthy human individuals (dated by TCRdb to the early 2020s). The library was prepared using the immunoSEQ multiplex PCR assay. TCRdb re-hosts the immuneACCESS table, in-frame sequences only. Its copies lack some clones; in the studies checked, an unresolved V gene accounts for under half of them, and the cause for the rest is not known. The sample contains around 1.5 million clones, approximately 98% of them found a single time. The ten largest account for about 0.42% of the sample. Input material: naive CD4+ T cells sorted from blood. Interpreted using the paper, the cell subset or site label stands for: CD45RA+ positively selected. These receptors all stem from a young man in good health.

The J gene is TRBJ1-2, the V gene TRBV7-8; 9 nucleotides line up with TRBD1. In germline, CDR1 is SGHVS, CDR2 FQNEAQ. This CDR3 has 15 residues. The ends lost 5 bases at V and 0 bases at J; junction bases unmatched: 4. Here the CDR3 reads CASSRTGAANYGYTF. CDR3 in DNA: TGTGCCAGCAGCAGGACAGGGGCAGCTAACTATGGCTACACCTTC.

This clone appeared a single time. The V gene is TRBV7-6, the J gene TRBJ2-1; 7 nucleotides match TRBD2. Germline CDR1 SGHVS, CDR2 FNYEAQ. The CDR3 consists of 20 residues. J gave up 0 bases and V 3 bases, and 17 bases lay outside the gene matches. CDR3 DNA sequence: TGTGCCAGCAGCTTCCCGACTAGCACGGGCGGCCAAAGCTCCTACAATGAGCAGTTCTTC. Translating gives CASSFPTSTGGQSSYNEQFF.

The CDR3 region is CASTIRTVDYGYTF. The CDR3 DNA sequence: TGTGCCAGCACCATTCGGACGGTAGACTATGGCTACACCTTC. V and J are TRBV5-5 and TRBJ1-2, with D unclear. Germline lookup yields CDR1 SGHKS and CDR2 YYEKEE (reference sequence). The V and J ends lost 6 bases and 3 bases respectively, with 15 bases between them. The CDR3 is 14 residues long. The entire variable domain, with the rest obtained from reference TRBV5-5 and TRBJ1-2, is as follows: DAGVTQSPTHLIKTRGQQVTLRCSPISGHKSVSWYQQVLGQGPQFIFQYYEKEERGRGNFPDRFSARQFPNYSSELNVNALLLGDSALYLCASTIRTVDYGYTFGSGTRLTVV.

V is TRBV7-8 and J is TRBJ2-2, with D perhaps matching TRBD1 (5 bases). V lost 1 base to trimming and J lost 0 bases, with 15 bases between them. The germline V gene has CDR1 SGHVS and CDR2 FQNEAQ. This CDR3 has 18 residues. CDR3 sequence: CASSLVSKGAANTGELFF. In nucleotides, the CDR3 is TGTGCCAGCAGCTTAGTGTCGAAAGGGGCCGCGAACACCGGGGAGCTGTTTTTT.

This chain joins TRBV2 and TRBJ1-1; D not certain. The CDR3 is 15 amino acids. The germline CDR1 and CDR2 sequences are SNHLY and FYNNEI. V was shortened by 4 bases and J by 1 base, with 13 bases between the two germline ends. The DNA of the CDR3 is TGTGCCAGCAGTGGGGCTTCAGCGCGGAACACTGAAGCTTTCTTT. Translating it yields CASSGASARNTEAFF.

This sequence joins TRBV5-5 and TRBJ2-2, with TRBD2 matching over 9 bases. The CDR3 is made up of 14 amino acids. The V gene's germline CDR1 is SGHKS and CDR2 YYEKEE (reference sequence). J gave up 6 bases and V 6 bases, and 6 bases lay outside the gene matches. CDR3 in DNA: TGTGCCAGCACCCTTAGCGGGAGCTCCGGGGAGCTGTTTTTT. Translating gives CASTLSGSSGELFF. The whole variable domain, filled in from reference TRBV5-5 and TRBJ2-2, reads DAGVTQSPTHLIKTRGQQVTLRCSPISGHKSVSWYQQVLGQGPQFIFQYYEKEERGRGNFPDRFSARQFPNYSSELNVNALLLGDSALYLCASTLSGSSGELFFGEGSRLTVL.

The chain joins TRBV5-8 to TRBJ2-3; TRBD2 matches 12 bases. The length of the CDR3 is 17 residues. Germline V gene data show CDR1 as SGHTS and CDR2 as YDEGEE. With V trimmed by 4 bases and J by 3 bases, 9 bases remained unmatched. CDR3 bases: TGTGCCAGCAGCCTAAACGTCCTAGCGGGAGGGACAGATACGCAGTATTTT. It encodes CASSLNVLAGGTDTQYF.

This clone was recorded once. The chain combines TRBV29-1 with TRBJ2-1; 8 bases match TRBD1. The CDR3 is 12 residues long. Germline lookup yields CDR1 SQVTM and CDR2 ANQGSEA. The V and J ends lost 6 bases and 6 bases, in that order; junction bases with no gene match: 4. CDR3 amino acids: CSVRTGGNEQFF. In nucleotides, the CDR3 is TGCAGCGTCCGAACAGGGGGCAATGAGCAGTTCTTC.

The chain carries TRBV5-4 and TRBJ2-2; 7 bases fit TRBD1. The CDR3 runs to 17 residues. CDR1 is SGHNT and CDR2 is YYREEE in the germline V gene (reference sequence). V was pared by 2 bases and J by 5 bases, with 12 bases of the junction left unmatched. The CDR3 here is CASSLGVAQGTTGELFF. The CDR3 DNA reads as TGTGCCAGCAGCTTAGGAGTTGCACAGGGGACGACCGGGGAGCTGTTTTTT.

This sequence joins TRBV5-1 and TRBJ2-7; the D is unclear. The CDR3 loop spans 16 amino acids. The germline CDR1 and CDR2 sequences are SGHRS and YFSETQ. Trimming shortened V by 1 base and J by 2 bases, and 16 bases separated the two germline ends. CDR3 nucleotide sequence: TGCGCCAGCAGCTTGAATCTCGGCGGTTCTCCCTACGAGCAGTACTTC. Translated, it gives CASSLNLGGSPYEQYF.

The V gene is TRBV6-1, the J gene TRBJ2-7, with 8 bases aligning to TRBD2. This CDR3 spans 14 amino acids. V shed 7 bases, J shed 5 bases, and the junction held 10 bases outside the gene matches. Germline V lookup: CDR1 MNHNS, CDR2 SASEGT. The CDR3 protein is CASNLGLVFDEQYF. Here the CDR3 DNA reads TGTGCCAGCAACCTGGGACTAGTCTTCGACGAGCAGTACTTC.

The chain employs TRBV6-1 and TRBJ2-3, with D hard to call. The V gene's germline CDR1 is MNHNS and CDR2 SASEGT. With 7 bases removed from V and 2 bases from J, the gap between germline ends came to 7 bases. CDR3 length equals 12 residues. The CDR3 protein is CASTAHTDTQYF. The CDR3 nucleotides read TGTGCCAGCACAGCGCACACAGATACGCAGTATTTT.

V is TRBV19 and J is TRBJ2-1, with 8 bases that match TRBD2. Germline CDR1 is LNHDA and CDR2 is SQIVND (reference sequence). V lost 4 bases, J lost 9 bases, and 11 bases stayed unmatched. The CDR3 length is 15 residues. Here the CDR3 reads CASSNPGLGIREQFF. The CDR3 region has the DNA TGTGCCAGTAGTAACCCGGGACTAGGAATCCGTGAGCAGTTCTTC. Complete variable domain (other parts from reference TRBV19 and TRBJ2-1): DGGITQSPKYLFRKEGQNVTLSCEQNLNHDAMYWYRQDPGQGLRLIYYSQIVNDFQKGDIAEGYSVSREKKESFPLTVTSAQKNPTAFYLCASSNPGLGIREQFFGPGTRLTVL.

The chain couples TRBV6-6 to TRBJ1-2, with no clear D. This CDR3 has 11 amino acids. The germline CDR1 and CDR2 sequences are MNHNY and SVGAGI (reference sequence). Trimming left V 6 bases short and J 3 bases short, with 5 bases between. As DNA, the CDR3 is TGTGCCAGCAGGGGCGACTATGGCTACACCTTC. It encodes CASRGDYGYTF.